The present TCR beta chain was sequenced within a study of cytomegalovirus exposure and HLA in healthy donors. This clone appeared a few times. As yet, its antigen is unknown. This PCR relied on a set of 60 Vbeta primers and 13 Jbeta primers. Assay used: immunoSEQ multiplex PCR; TCRdb lists only in-frame clones, some missing. The sample records 110,000 to 150,000 clones, 9.4% being singletons. General observations from the study: V- and J-gene trimming of TCR beta was linked (in a later analysis) to a missense DCLRE1C variant. A later analysis, which compared TCR beta chains of equal frequency, found the HLA-associated ones more clonally expanded.

Germline V gene data show CDR1 as LGHNA and CDR2 as YNFKEQ. J was trimmed by 5 bases and V by 3 bases; bases with no gene match: 14. The CDR3 length is 17 residues. The sequenced sample consisted of PBMCs. V and J are TRBV4-2 and TRBJ1-1, with TRBD1 identical over 8 bases. The TCR originated in a male donor in good health and CMV-seronegative. The CDR3 sequence: CASSHPEGGTGKTEAFF. CDR3 nucleotide sequence: TGTGCCAGCAGCCATCCAGAGGGGGGGACAGGTAAGACTGAAGCTTTCTTT.